This T cell receptor beta chain was recovered during a study of T cells in Graves' hyperthyroidism and ophthalmopathy. Study details: Specimen type is peripheral blood, collected at initial diagnosis prior to any treatment.

Diagnoses were made from clinical symptoms, serum measures (thyroxine and TRAb), thyroid ultrasound and orbital computed tomography. Broader study findings: Ophthalmopathy and stable hyperthyroidism were told apart by a 13 V-J model.

Germline CDR1 is LNHDA and CDR2 is SQIVND (reference sequence). The junction had 4 bases not matched to a gene; V was cut back by 5 bases and J by 5 bases. The CDR3 consists of 13 residues. This clonotype was recorded many times. Its target is not known. TCR beta CDR3 region amplification was performed from RNA transcripts. In the first-round RT-PCR of the TCR CDR3, the HTBI primer set was used. TCRdb redid the calling of the multiplex PCR reads with MiXCR, one entry per CDR3 protein. The sample has about 760,000 distinct CDR3 sequences, around 40% seen once. Sequencing used blood. The chain combines TRBV19 with TRBJ2-7; 9 nucleotides line up with TRBD1. The clonotype was recovered from a woman aged 40 to 49 with Graves' hyperthyroidism. CDR3 sequence reads: CASSEQGADEQYF. The CDR3 DNA reads TGTGCCAGTAGTGAACAGGGGGCTGACGAGCAGTACTTC.